This T cell receptor beta chain was observed in a study of response to subunit inactivated influenza vaccine. General study results and limits: The authors suggested that few new T cells are recruited per seasonal influenza vaccination.

CDR1 is SGHRS, CDR2 YFSETQ, per germline. The CDR3 is 15 residues long. One entry per CDR3 protein, called by TCRdb with MiXCR from the RT-PCR reads. The data show 650,000 to 700,000 distinct CDR3 sequences, with around 16% seen just once and around 10% held by the top ten. This clonotype was counted a few times. Its target is not known. Sequence at one end of the junction differs from germline and may be a read error. The clonotype was recovered from a man aged 45 to 65 who received an inactivated influenza vaccine. Sequenced material: PBMCs from blood, taken 12 days after vaccination. The gene calls are TRBV5-1 and TRBJ2-5; D could derive from TRBD1 or TRBD2 (5 bases each). CDR3 residues: CASSLVPGPQETQYF. CDR3 DNA sequence: TGTGCCAGCAGCTTGGTTCCGGGGCCCCAAGAGACCCAGTACTTC.